This TCR beta chain was retrieved from a study of T cell changes during pregnancy in multiple sclerosis. Losses at the gene ends were 10 bases for V and 4 bases for J; bases not matched to a gene: 12. CDR1 is LGHNT, CDR2 FRNRAP, per germline. The CDR3 extends over 15 amino acids. Data came from immunoSEQ multiplex PCR; TCRdb stores just in-frame clones and leaves some out. The sample records around 110,000 clones, 85% to 95% being singletons. Sequenced material: peripheral blood, taken in the third trimester of pregnancy. The V gene is TRBV12-5, the J gene TRBJ2-3; 9 bases are shared with TRBD1. The clonotype originates from a female donor in good health, enrolled as a control in a pregnancy study. The CDR3 DNA is TGTGCTACACAACCGGACAGGGGCTATGCAGATACGCAGTATTTT. Translating it yields CATQPDRGYADTQYF.